This note documents a single T cell receptor (beta chain) sequence. The antigen is not known. These data are taken from a study of Tregs in tolerant kidney transplant recipients. For the study at large: Sorting used antibodies to exclude donor cells.

Study findings and constraints: The most relevant donor-specific Treg TCRbeta repertoire apparently came from expansion with activated donor B cells. Biological reproducibility was not directly addressed, but technical replication error appeared minimal.

V lost 2 bases to trimming and J lost 10 bases, with 12 bases between them. This CDR3 is 13 amino acids long. Germline V lookup: CDR1 MGHRA, CDR2 YSYEKL. TCRdb's copy holds only in-frame clones and misses some; the assay was immunoSEQ multiplex PCR. The sample shows 30,000 to 35,000 clones, 82% of them seen only once. This TCR came from a human donor in good health. V is TRBV4-1 and J is TRBJ2-1; a possible D gene is TRBD1 (6 bases). The specimen sequenced was Tregs from blood cultured with allogeneic cells. CDR3 nucleotide sequence: TGCGCCAGCAGCCAAAGGGCCGGGACAGAGCAGTTCTTC. Its protein product is CASSQRAGTEQFF.